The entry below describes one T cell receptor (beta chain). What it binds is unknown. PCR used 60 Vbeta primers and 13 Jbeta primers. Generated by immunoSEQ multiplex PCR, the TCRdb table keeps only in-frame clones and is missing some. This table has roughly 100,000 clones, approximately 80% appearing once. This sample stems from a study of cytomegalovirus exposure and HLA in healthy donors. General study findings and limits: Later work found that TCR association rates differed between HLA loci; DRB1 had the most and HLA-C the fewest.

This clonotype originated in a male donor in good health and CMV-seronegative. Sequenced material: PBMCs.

The CDR3: CASSQDPGQGTDTQYF. For the CDR3, the DNA is TGCGCCAGCAGCCAAGATCCGGGACAGGGCACAGATACGCAGTATTTT. The rearrangement joins TRBV4-1 to TRBJ2-3; 8 bases match TRBD1. This CDR3 contains 16 residues. Germline V gene sequence: CDR1 MGHRA, CDR2 YSYEKL. J lost 1 base, V lost 0 bases, and 3 bases had no gene match.